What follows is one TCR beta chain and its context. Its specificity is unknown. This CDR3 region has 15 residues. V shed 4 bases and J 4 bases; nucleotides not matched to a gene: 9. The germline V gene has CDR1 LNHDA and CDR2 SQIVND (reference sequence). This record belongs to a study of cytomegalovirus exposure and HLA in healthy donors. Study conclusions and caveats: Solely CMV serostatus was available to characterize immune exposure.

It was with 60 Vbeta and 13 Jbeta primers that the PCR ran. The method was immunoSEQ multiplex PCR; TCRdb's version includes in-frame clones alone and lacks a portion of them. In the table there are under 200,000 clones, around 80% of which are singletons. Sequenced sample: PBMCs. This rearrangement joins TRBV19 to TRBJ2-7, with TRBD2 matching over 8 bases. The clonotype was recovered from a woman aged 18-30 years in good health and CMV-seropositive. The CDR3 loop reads CASSTTGGGTYEQYF. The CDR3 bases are TGTGCCAGTAGTACCACGGGAGGGGGAACGTACGAGCAGTACTTC.